This T cell receptor beta chain is drawn from a study of T cell clones after liver transplantation. In the study overall: In this trial, immunosuppression withdrawal was attempted within 2 years of liver transplant. Pre-transplant mixed lymphocyte reactions yielded third-party-reactive TCRbeta sequences as comparators for graft-donor-reactive sequences. Patients counted as tolerant after at least one year off all immunosuppression, enzymes not exceeding twice normal.

This CDR3 has 16 residues. The V end was cut by 9 bases, the J end by 1 base, with 21 bases between. Germline CDR1 LNHDA, CDR2 SQIVND (reference sequence). Sequencing was performed with immunoSEQ multiplex PCR; in TCRdb, only in-frame clones are kept and a portion is missing. The sample lists 55,000 or so clones; 60% to 80% were seen once. The source of this sequence is a human donor who received a liver transplant. The sample consisted of CD4+ T cells from blood, taken before liver transplant. This rearrangement joins TRBV19 to TRBJ1-1; D not certain. CDR3 nucleotide sequence: TGTGCCAGCAAAGCCATCGTTGTTTCCTGGAACACTGAAGCTTTCTTT. This codes for CASKAIVVSWNTEAFF.